This is a list of T cell receptor beta chains from one sample in a study of OX40 agonist ivuxolimab in advanced cancers. The table came from immunoSEQ multiplex PCR; TCRdb's copy has only in-frame clones and leaves some out. Of about 58,000 clones listed, roughly 86% are singletons. Sequenced material: CD4+ or CD8+ T cells sorted from blood, taken in a trial of the OX40 agonist ivuxolimab. The receptors stem from an adult with an advanced solid tumor such as melanoma, head and neck, liver or kidney cancer. CDR3s include the opening cysteine and the closing phenylalanine or tryptophan. The D gene is left open where the match is weak. Clone size, where shown, is once, few, many, or a class for clones that have expanded.

clone size	V gene	D gene	J gene	CDR3 protein	CDR3 DNA
NA	TRBV6-4	NA	TRBJ1-1	CASSDSARSEAFF	TGTGCCAGCAGTGACTCGGCCCGAAGTGAAGCTTTCTTT
NA	TRBV7-8	NA	TRBJ2-5	CASSRGRYQETQYF	TGTGCCAGCAGCCGGGGGAGATACCAAGAGACCCAGTACTTC
NA	TRBV10-3	NA	TRBJ1-2	CAISDQVTNYGYTF	TGTGCCATCAGTGACCAGGTCACTAACTATGGCTACACCTTC
NA	TRBV10-2	NA	TRBJ2-3	CASSDRSGFSTDTQYF	TGCGCCAGCAGTGATCGGTCGGGATTTTCCACAGATACGCAGTATTTT
NA	TRBV7-2	NA	TRBJ2-7	CASSRGVGLEQYF	TGTGCCAGCAGTCGAGGGGTCGGGTTGGAGCAGTACTTC
NA	TRBV27	NA	TRBJ1-1	CASRPTGTTNTEAFF	TGTGCCAGCAGACCTACCGGGACAACCAACACTGAAGCTTTCTTT
NA	TRBV4-1	NA	TRBJ2-3	CASRLDDNQETQYF	TGCGCCAGCAGATTGGACGATAACCAGGAGACGCAGTATTTT
NA	TRBV20-1	NA	TRBJ2-3	CSAPRTDTQYF	TGCAGTGCCCCTAGAACAGATACGCAGTATTTT
NA	TRBV2	NA	TRBJ2-4	CASSAESALVKNIQYF	TGTGCCAGCAGTGCCGAATCGGCCCTCGTCAAAAACATTCAGTACTTC
NA	TRBV5-1	NA	TRBJ1-1	CASSNAPGGNTEAFF	TGCGCCAGCAGCAACGCCCCGGGGGGCAACACTGAAGCTTTCTTT
few	TRBV27	NA	TRBJ1-2	CASSSREGYGYTF	TGTGCCAGCAGTTCCAGGGAGGGCTATGGCTACACCTTC
NA	TRBV5-5	TRBD2	TRBJ2-7	CASSSYPGRDYSYEQYF	TGTGCCAGCAGCTCCTACCCTGGCAGGGACTATTCCTACGAGCAGTACTTC
NA	TRBV27	NA	TRBJ2-5	CASSLFQTSIETQYF	TGTGCCAGCAGTTTATTTCAAACTAGCATTGAGACCCAGTACTTC
NA	TRBV6-1	NA	TRBJ2-1	CASSEASFSKYNEQFF	TGTGCCAGCAGTGAAGCGAGCTTCTCTAAGTACAATGAGCAGTTCTTC
NA	TRBV19	NA	TRBJ1-2	CASSISTGGYTF	TGTGCCAGTAGTATTTCCACCGGTGGCTACACCTTC
NA	TRBV15	TRBD1	TRBJ1-4	CATSRGQGVTGDEKLFF	TGTGCCACCAGCAGAGGACAGGGGGTAACAGGGGATGAAAAACTGTTTTTT
NA	TRBV28	TRBD1	TRBJ2-7	CASNSGTGTYEQYF	TGTGCCAGCAATTCCGGGACAGGGACCTACGAGCAGTACTTC
NA	TRBV4-1	TRBD1	TRBJ2-7	CASSQGQGPSYEQYF	TGCGCCAGCAGCCAGGGACAGGGACCATCCTACGAGCAGTACTTC
once	TRBV11-2	TRBD1	TRBJ1-3	CASSLAQRTGRNTIYF	TGTGCCAGCAGCTTAGCCCAAAGGACAGGGCGAAACACCATATATTTT
few	TRBV9	NA	TRBJ2-6	CASSVGMGSWGSSGANVLTF	TGTGCCAGCAGCGTAGGGATGGGGTCTTGGGGAAGCTCTGGGGCCAACGTCCTGACTTTC
NA	TRBV2	NA	TRBJ1-1	CASTTQGVTEAFF	TGTGCCAGCACCACCCAAGGAGTCACTGAAGCTTTCTTT
few	TRBV29-1	NA	TRBJ1-1	CSVTDTGTEAFF	TGCAGCGTTACCGACACGGGCACTGAAGCTTTCTTT
NA	TRBV4-2	TRBD2	TRBJ2-3	CASSRGLAGGSTDTQYF	TGTGCCAGCAGCCGGGGACTAGCGGGGGGTAGCACAGATACGCAGTATTTT
NA	TRBV18	NA	TRBJ1-2	CASSPSGWSYGYTF	TGTGCCAGCTCACCATCTGGATGGAGCTATGGCTACACCTTC
NA	TRBV6-1	TRBD1	TRBJ1-1	CASKSGGAGGTEAFF	TGTGCCAGCAAATCCGGTGGGGCAGGGGGCACTGAAGCTTTCTTT
NA	TRBV6-5	NA	TRBJ2-6	CASSYLGANVLTF	TGTGCCAGCAGTTACCTTGGGGCCAACGTCCTGACTTTC
NA	TRBV15	NA	TRBJ1-6	CATSNRDGSPLHF	TGTGCCACCAGTAACAGGGACGGTTCACCCCTCCACTTT
NA	TRBV5-1	TRBD1	TRBJ2-1	CASSPYQGARYNEQFF	TGCGCCAGCAGCCCATACCAGGGGGCGCGGTACAATGAGCAGTTCTTC